This T cell receptor beta chain derives from a study of cytomegalovirus exposure and HLA in healthy donors. Participants comprised healthy donors of bone marrow. Details on this clone: No antigen is known for it.

Study-wide results and caveats: Being productive about 87% or about 30% of the time was typical of most TCR beta V segments in an earlier analysis. Later examination showed HLA-associated TCR beta chains had greater clonal expansion than equally common others. Some TCR beta chains (roughly 150 of them) were listed as cytomegalovirus-associated.

The PCR ran on 60 Vbeta and 13 Jbeta primers. Clones were read by immunoSEQ multiplex PCR, and TCRdb kept only the in-frame ones, dropping some. Of 150,000 or so clones listed, 75% to 90% were seen once; the top ten hold almost 2%. The V and J ends lost 2 bases and 6 bases respectively, with 14 bases between them. The CDR3 consists of 14 residues. From germline, CDR1 is SGHNT and CDR2 YYREEE (reference sequence). The material sequenced was PBMCs. The chain employs TRBV5-4 and TRBJ1-2; D remains ambiguous. The receptor was derived from a young woman in good health and CMV-seronegative. In DNA form, the CDR3 reads TGTGCCAGCAGCTTTAGAGGGTCTGGCAATGGCTACACCTTC. Protein product: CASSFRGSGNGYTF.